These 5 T cell receptor beta chains were sequenced from one sample in a study of T-cell memory formation after mild COVID-19. One entry per CDR3 protein, called by TCRdb with MiXCR from the 5' RACE reads. Here the sample spans nearly 110,000 distinct CDR3 sequences, approximately 15% being singletons. Material for sequencing was PBMCs or a T cell subset sorted from them (not recorded which). The source is a man aged 18-30 years who had mild COVID-19 (a few samples of this study predate the infection). Cell type and time point are not known.

The chain links TRBV20-1 to TRBJ2-3; 12 nucleotides line up with TRBD2. This CDR3 has 15 residues. CDR1 and CDR2 from the germline V gene are DFQATT and SNEGSKA (reference sequence). The V and J ends lost 0 bases and 3 bases, in that order; junction bases with no gene match: 1. CDR3 nucleotide sequence: TGCAGTGCTAGAGATCTAGCGGGGGGGACAGATACGCAGTATTTT. It translates to CSARDLAGGTDTQYF.

The chain employs TRBV5-4 and TRBJ2-7, with TRBD2 matching over 8 bases. CDR3 length: 15 amino acids. J gave up 6 bases and V 2 bases, and 10 bases lay outside the gene matches. The V gene's germline CDR1 is SGHNT and CDR2 YYREEE (reference sequence). The CDR3 loop is CASSFGGGPPGEQYF. Here the CDR3 DNA reads TGTGCCAGCAGCTTTGGCGGGGGGCCCCCTGGCGAGCAGTACTTC. Drawing the rest from reference TRBV5-4 and TRBJ2-7, the complete variable domain is ETGVTQSPTHLIKTRGQQVTLRCSSQSGHNTVSWYQQALGQGPQFIFQYYREEENGRGNFPPRFSGLQFPNYSSELNVNALELDDSALYLCASSFGGGPPGEQYFGPGTRLTVT.

This clonotype was observed many times. The genes are TRBV6-5 and TRBJ1-2, with D hard to call. Germline V gives CDR1 MNHEY, CDR2 SVGAGI. V was pared by 0 bases and J by 6 bases, with 14 bases between. CDR3 size: 15 residues. This CDR3 reads CASSYSLGGLDGYTF. The CDR3 DNA follows: TGTGCCAGCAGTTACTCCCTCGGAGGGCTGGATGGCTACACCTTC.

V gene TRBV6-2 or TRBV6-3 combines with J gene TRBJ2-7, with D possibly called TRBD1 or TRBD2 (5 bases each). CDR3 length: 12 amino acids. V lost 4 bases and J 12 bases, leaving 16 bases between the germline ends. CDR1 MNHEY and CDR2 SVGEGT come from the germline V gene. The CDR3 region has the DNA TGTGCCAGCAGTTTACTCCGGGACCGGCGGTACGTC. Translated, it gives CASSLLRDRRYV.

This rearrangement joins TRBV20-1 to TRBJ2-1; D is uncertain. With 7 bases removed from V and 3 bases from J, the gap between germline ends came to 16 bases. The germline CDR1 and CDR2 sequences are DFQATT and SNEGSKA (reference sequence). CDR3 length equals 14 residues. CDR3 loop: CSGTGSPHYNEQFF. In DNA, the CDR3 is TGCAGTGGAACCGGGTCCCCACACTACAATGAGCAGTTCTTC.